Included here is one T cell receptor (beta chain) sequence, with context. Antigen specificity is unknown. Researchers ran the PCR with 60 Vbeta and 13 Jbeta primers. Original processing notes: A later analysis counted about 80 million unique TCR beta chains, around 11 million shared. Profiling relied on immunoSEQ multiplex PCR, and the TCRdb table lists in-frame clones only, not all of them. V and J calls and clone size come straight from that table; D and trimming were deduced from the DNA. The sample includes about 150,000 clones, about three fifths seen only once; the top ten take approximately 6.5%. These data originate in a study of cytomegalovirus exposure and HLA in healthy donors. Study-wide points: Upon later analysis, HLA-associated TCR beta chains proved more clonally expanded than other, equally common chains. Highly shared variants forming one cluster were likely a sequencing artifact.

Sequencing was carried out using PBMCs. The sequence came from an older woman in good health and CMV-seropositive.

CDR3 in DNA: TGTGCCAGCAGTTCAGGGACAGCTGAAGCTTTCTTT. Translating it yields CASSSGTAEAFF. The V gene is TRBV27, the J gene TRBJ1-1, with 7 nucleotides matching TRBD1. Germline assignment: CDR1 MNHEY and CDR2 SMNVEV (reference sequence). V dropped 4 bases and J dropped 6; count of bases not matched to a gene: 2. The CDR3 has 12 amino acids.